The rows below give T cell receptor beta chains drawn from one sample of a study of T-cell memory formation after mild COVID-19. TCRdb redid the calling of the 5' RACE reads with MiXCR, one entry per CDR3 protein. The table shows around 370,000 distinct CDR3 sequences, with around a fifth occurring only once. The source material was PBMCs or a T cell subset sorted from them (not recorded which). All receptors come from an adult woman who had mild COVID-19 (a few samples of this study predate the infection). Cell type and time point are not known. Each CDR3 is given with its conserved first and last residue. Fields, in order: V gene, clone size, D gene, J gene, CDR3 protein, CDR3 DNA. The D gene is left open where the match is weak. Part of the rows lack a size; the others show once, few, many or a class for expanded clones.

TRBV20-1	.	.	TRBJ1-2	CSARDFYGYTF	TGCAGTGCTAGAGACTTCTATGGCTACACCTTC
TRBV6-5	many	.	TRBJ2-3	CASRSGLTPTQYF	TGTGCCAGCAGATCCGGGCTAACCCCTACGCAGTATTTT
TRBV7-8	few	.	TRBJ2-7	CASSLGPVEPYF	TGTGCCAGCAGCTTAGGGCCGGTAGAACCGTACTTC
TRBV12-3/TRBV12-4	few	.	TRBJ2-3	CASTIRSTDTQYF	TGTGCCAGCACCATTCGCAGCACAGATACGCAGTATTTT
TRBV10-2	.	TRBD2	TRBJ2-7	CASSRAGTAFSYEQYF	TGCGCCAGCAGTAGAGCGGGAACAGCCTTTTCCTACGAGCAGTACTTC
TRBV20-1	.	TRBD2	TRBJ2-1	CSARDRLAEQFF	TGCAGTGCTAGAGATCGACTAGCGGAGCAGTTCTTC
TRBV7-2	.	.	TRBJ1-6	CASSLAGRVGSPLHF	TGTGCCAGCAGCTTAGCTGGCAGGGTTGGTTCACCCCTCCACTTT
TRBV6-5	many	.	TRBJ1-5	CASSYNHRSNQPQHF	TGTGCCAGCAGTTACAACCACAGAAGCAATCAGCCCCAGCATTTT
TRBV5-1	few	TRBD2	TRBJ2-1	CASSLGLSGGENEQFF	TGCGCCAGCAGCTTGGGTCTTAGCGGGGGTGAAAATGAGCAGTTCTTC
TRBV6-5	many	.	TRBJ2-5	CASSGTDQETQYF	TGTGCCAGCTCGGGTACTGACCAAGAGACCCAGTACTTC
TRBV24-1	.	.	TRBJ2-2	CATGGRMNTGELFF	TGTGCCACCGGGGGACGGATGAACACCGGGGAGCTGTTTTTT
TRBV12-3/TRBV12-4	.	.	TRBJ2-2	CASSLASTGELFF	TGTGCCAGCAGTTTAGCTAGCACCGGGGAGCTGTTTTTT
TRBV7-4	few	.	TRBJ1-1	CASSYRAPGAFF	TGTGCCAGCAGCTACCGGGCCCCAGGAGCTTTCTTT
TRBV4-1	few	TRBD2	TRBJ2-3	CASSQDGLSGGTHPGTQYF	TGCGCCAGCAGCCAAGATGGTCTCAGCGGGGGGACCCACCCCGGTACGCAGTATTTT
TRBV24-1	few	TRBD2	TRBJ2-1	CATSDSGTSRHEQFF	TGTGCCACCAGTGATTCGGGGACTAGCCGCCATGAGCAGTTCTTC
TRBV5-6	few	.	TRBJ2-1	CASSLFGQLLNEQFF	TGTGCCAGCAGCTTGTTTGGACAATTACTCAATGAGCAGTTCTTC
TRBV24-1	once	.	TRBJ1-4	CATGAGGSNEKLFF	TGTGCCACCGGGGCCGGAGGCTCTAATGAAAAACTGTTTTTT
TRBV24-1	few	TRBD1	TRBJ2-7	CATSDSGTGSYEQYF	TGTGCCACCAGTGATTCCGGGACAGGGTCGTACGAGCAGTACTTC
TRBV7-3	.	.	TRBJ2-7	CASSPVPGNEQYF	TGTGCCAGCAGCCCCGTACCAGGGAACGAGCAGTACTTC
TRBV6-2/TRBV6-3	few	TRBD1	TRBJ2-6	CASSYDWGTGLSGANVLTF	TGTGCCAGCAGTTACGATTGGGGGACAGGGTTATCTGGGGCCAACGTCCTGACTTTC
TRBV7-2	many	.	TRBJ1-5	CASSSKPDIGPQHF	TGTGCCAGCAGCTCGAAACCGGACATAGGGCCCCAGCATTTT
TRBV12-3/TRBV12-4	.	TRBD1	TRBJ1-5	CASSLGQGARGNQPQHF	TGTGCCAGCAGTTTGGGACAGGGGGCGCGGGGCAATCAGCCCCAGCATTTT
TRBV20-1	.	TRBD2	TRBJ2-2	CSARTSGRVANTGELFF	TGCAGTGCAAGGACTAGCGGGAGGGTGGCGAACACCGGGGAGCTGTTTTTT
TRBV9	few	.	TRBJ2-5	CASSVATAQETQYF	TGTGCCAGCAGCGTAGCTACGGCCCAAGAGACCCAGTACTTC
TRBV7-9	.	.	TRBJ2-7	CASSPGVWPYEQYF	TGTGCCAGCAGCCCCGGGGTCTGGCCTTACGAGCAGTACTTC
TRBV2	many	TRBD2	TRBJ2-7	CASTDLAGGYYEQYF	TGTGCCAGCACAGATCTAGCGGGGGGATACTACGAGCAGTACTTC
TRBV21-1	few	.	TRBJ1-1	CASSPGQGASTEAFF	TGTGCCAGCAGCCCGGGACAGGGGGCGAGTACTGAAGCTTTCTTT
TRBV6-5	.	.	TRBJ2-3	CASSYSQGWLDTQYF	TGTGCCAGCAGTTACTCACAGGGCTGGCTAGATACGCAGTATTTT
TRBV18	few	.	TRBJ1-1	CASSPLPQLPNTEAFF	TGTGCCAGCTCACCACTCCCGCAGCTACCGAACACTGAAGCTTTCTTT
TRBV9	.	.	TRBJ1-3	CASRPDLTINTIYF	TGTGCCAGCAGACCGGACCTTACAATAAACACCATATATTTT
TRBV5-1	.	.	TRBJ2-1	CASSLGLVYNEQFF	TGCGCCAGCAGCTTGGGGCTAGTCTACAATGAGCAGTTCTTC
TRBV7-9	.	TRBD2	TRBJ2-1	CASSPPGRGYNEQFF	TGTGCCAGCAGCCCACCCGGGAGGGGTTACAATGAGCAGTTCTTC
TRBV6-2/TRBV6-3	once	.	TRBJ2-1	CASRYGSGVNEQFF	TGTGCCAGCAGATACGGGAGTGGGGTAAATGAGCAGTTCTTC
TRBV20-1	.	.	TRBJ1-1	CSARTPRGAVAEAFF	TGCAGTGCTAGGACCCCGAGAGGGGCGGTGGCTGAAGCTTTCTTT
TRBV30	few	.	TRBJ2-1	CAWSLGLNEQFF	TGTGCCTGGAGTCTGGGACTCAATGAGCAGTTCTTC
TRBV7-3	.	TRBD2	TRBJ2-1	CASSPTGGVSYNEQFF	TGTGCCAGCAGCCCGACCGGGGGGGTTTCCTACAATGAGCAGTTCTTC
TRBV2	.	.	TRBJ1-1	CASSDGRNTEAFF	TGTGCCAGCAGTGACGGTCGAAACACTGAAGCTTTCTTT
TRBV11-2	few	.	TRBJ1-1	CASSLEHRATEAFF	TGTGCCAGCAGCTTAGAACACAGGGCCACTGAAGCTTTCTTT
TRBV29-1	.	.	TRBJ2-7	CSGGFGIYEQYF	TGCAGCGGTGGGTTCGGGATCTACGAGCAGTACTTC
TRBV7-2	few	.	TRBJ2-4	CASSPAGQHIQYF	TGTGCCAGCAGCCCCGCCGGCCAGCACATTCAGTACTTC
TRBV7-7	few	TRBD2	TRBJ2-1	CASSSTSGRWNEQFF	TGTGCTAGCAGCTCAACTAGCGGGAGGTGGAATGAGCAGTTCTTC
TRBV13	few	TRBD1	TRBJ2-3	CASSLGGQGQPDTQYF	TGTGCCAGCAGCTTAGGGGGACAGGGGCAGCCAGATACGCAGTATTTT
TRBV2	.	.	TRBJ2-1	CASSGPLTGGVGEQFF	TGTGCCAGCAGTGGCCCTCTAACAGGGGGGGTAGGTGAGCAGTTCTTC
TRBV18	.	.	TRBJ1-1	CASSPRTVGGNTEAFF	TGTGCCAGCTCACCACGGACAGTGGGGGGCAACACTGAAGCTTTCTTT
TRBV20-1	.	.	TRBJ2-7	CSARSRGTRYEQYF	TGCAGTGCTAGGTCGCGGGGCACCCGCTACGAGCAGTACTTC
TRBV13	few	TRBD1	TRBJ1-1	CASSSYKGTVNTEAFF	TGTGCCAGCAGCTCCTACAAAGGGACAGTCAACACTGAAGCTTTCTTT
TRBV2	.	.	TRBJ1-2	CASWEGNNYGYTF	TGTGCCAGCTGGGAAGGAAACAACTATGGCTACACCTTC
TRBV11-2	few	TRBD2	TRBJ2-1	CASSLDAGGREQFF	TGTGCCAGCAGCTTAGATGCGGGGGGGCGTGAGCAGTTCTTC
TRBV7-3	.	.	TRBJ2-2	CASSSGIANTGELFF	TGTGCCAGCAGTTCGGGAATCGCGAACACCGGGGAGCTGTTTTTT
TRBV7-8	.	.	TRBJ2-1	CATRPEHSYNEQFF	TGTGCCACCCGACCGGAACACTCCTACAATGAGCAGTTCTTC
TRBV2	few	.	TRBJ1-5	CASSGRTRNQPQHF	TGTGCCAGCAGTGGGAGGACAAGAAATCAGCCCCAGCATTTT
TRBV4-1	many	TRBD2	TRBJ2-1	CASSRGLAGGVYEQFF	TGCGCCAGCAGCCGAGGACTAGCGGGGGGCGTCTATGAGCAGTTCTTC
TRBV5-1	.	.	TRBJ2-7	CASTQTETYEQYF	TGCGCCAGCACACAGACCGAGACCTACGAGCAGTACTTC
TRBV7-9	.	.	TRBJ1-1	CASIEQAPGEAFF	TGTGCCAGCATCGAACAGGCCCCGGGAGAAGCTTTCTTT
TRBV7-3	few	TRBD2	TRBJ2-3	CASSLTSGGFTDTQYF	TGTGCCAGCAGCTTAACTAGCGGGGGGTTCACAGATACGCAGTATTTT
TRBV6-5	.	.	TRBJ1-1	CASKPIPYMNTEAFF	TGTGCCAGCAAGCCGATTCCCTACATGAACACTGAAGCTTTCTTT
TRBV5-1	few	TRBD2	TRBJ2-5	CASGVAGVETQYF	TGCGCCAGCGGGGTAGCGGGAGTAGAGACCCAGTACTTC